Each of the 22 T cell receptor beta chains below was sequenced from the same sample in a study of blood T cell repertoires in COVID-19. TCRdb keeps only in-frame clones here, not all; method: immunoSEQ multiplex PCR. In the table there are under 200,000 clones, approximately 83% of which are singletons. Source material: peripheral blood. Every receptor here comes from a man in his fifties or sixties with acute or convalescent COVID-19.

V gene TRBV27 combines with J gene TRBJ2-3; D gene unclear. The CDR3 covers 13 residues. The ends were cut back, 5 bases at V and 5 bases at J, with 11 bases in the middle. CDR1 and CDR2 from the germline V gene are MNHEY and SMNVEV (reference sequence). The CDR3 loop reads CASSQASRDTQYF. CDR3 in DNA: TGTGCCAGCAGTCAGGCGTCCAGAGATACGCAGTATTTT.

The J gene is TRBJ2-1, the V gene TRBV5-1; TRBD2 aligns across 14 bases. CDR1 SGHRS and CDR2 YFSETQ come from the germline V gene. The J segment lost 7 bases and the V segment lost 3 bases, leaving 6 bases of the junction unmatched. This CDR3 comprises 16 residues. DNA for the CDR3: TGCGCCAGCAGCTCGGGACTAGCGGGAGATTCGAATGAGCAGTTCTTC. Protein sequence: CASSSGLAGDSNEQFF. The whole variable domain, filled in from reference TRBV5-1 and TRBJ2-1, reads KAGVTQTPRYLIKTRGQQVTLSCSPISGHRSVSWYQQTPGQGLQFLFEYFSETQRNKGNFPGRFSGRQFSNSRSEMNVSTLELGDSALYLCASSSGLAGDSNEQFFGPGTRLTVL.

This clone occurred a few times. The chain combines TRBV19 with TRBJ2-6; 8 bases agree with TRBD1. Germline CDR1 and CDR2: LNHDA and SQIVND (reference sequence). Losses at the gene ends were 4 bases for V and 3 bases for J; bases not matched to a gene: 5. This CDR3 is built from 16 residues. This CDR3 reads CASSRQGAGGANVLTF. DNA for the CDR3: TGTGCCAGTAGTAGGCAGGGGGCAGGTGGGGCCAACGTCCTGACTTTC.

The chain combines TRBV10-1 with TRBJ2-1; D gene uncertain. Germline loops: CDR1 WNHNN, CDR2 SYGVQD (reference sequence). The ends were cut back, 6 bases at V and 0 bases at J, with 24 bases in the middle. The CDR3 sequence is 19 residues long. The CDR3 sequence is CASRRAPRIRRSSYNEQFF. CDR3 nucleotide sequence: TGCGCCAGCAGGCGCGCCCCTCGAATTCGACGGAGCTCCTACAATGAGCAGTTCTTC.

This chain's CDR3 is CASSPRGLGQPQHF. The CDR3 DNA is TGCGCCAGCAGCCCCAGGGGGCTTGGTCAGCCCCAGCATTTT. V is TRBV5-1 and J is TRBJ1-5; 8 positions agree with TRBD1. CDR1 SGHRS and CDR2 YFSETQ come from the germline V gene. The CDR3 totals 14 residues. Losses at the gene ends were 4 bases for V and 6 bases for J; bases not matched to a gene: 6.

The chain combines TRBV6-1 with TRBJ2-5, with D perhaps matching TRBD2 (6 bases). The germline V gene has CDR1 MNHNS and CDR2 SASEGT. The CDR3 loop spans 15 amino acids. V lost 5 bases, J lost 4 bases, and 17 bases lay in between. The CDR3 DNA sequence: TGTGCCAGCAGTCCTCTGGGCCGGGGAGGAGAGACCCAGTACTTC. This gives the protein CASSPLGRGGETQYF.

The chain is built from TRBV5-1 and TRBJ2-3, with D possibly TRBD1 on 6 matching bases. Per the germline V gene, CDR1 is SGHRS and CDR2 is YFSETQ. CDR3 length: 14 residues. V lost 0 bases, J lost 3 bases, and 8 bases lay in between. The CDR3 reads CASSLGTETDTQYF. CDR3 nucleotides: TGCGCCAGCAGCTTGGGGACAGAGACAGATACGCAGTATTTT.

V and J are TRBV6-1 and TRBJ1-2; the D gene is possibly TRBD1 (5 bases). Germline values: CDR1 MNHNS, CDR2 SASEGT. Trimming removed 3 bases at V and 3 bases at J, with 20 bases between. The CDR3 has 17 amino acids. The CDR3 sequence is CASSDAQIRGRDYGYTF. The CDR3 region has the DNA TGTGCCAGCAGTGATGCACAAATTAGGGGAAGGGACTATGGCTACACCTTC.

This clone is a singleton in its sample. The rearrangement joins TRBV2 to TRBJ1-5, with 9 bases that match TRBD1. Germline V gene data show CDR1 as SNHLY and CDR2 as FYNNEI. Trimming at V came to 6 bases and at J to 1 base, leaving 4 bases not matched to a gene. The CDR3 totals 15 residues. In DNA, the CDR3 is TGTGCCAGCAGCGAACAGGGGGCGAGCAATCAGCCCCAGCATTTT. Residues: CASSEQGASNQPQHF.

The chain joins TRBV7-2 to TRBJ2-7; D may be TRBD1 (5 bases). V was pared by 4 bases and J by 4 bases, with 14 bases between. CDR3 length equals 14 residues. CDR1 and CDR2 (germline): SGHTA, FQGNSA. The CDR3 loop reads CASSSVGAAYEQYF. The CDR3 DNA is TGTGCCAGCAGCTCCGTAGGGGCTGCGTACGAGCAGTACTTC.

The CDR3, as DNA: TGTGCCAGCAGTGGTTCCAGCCAAGAGACCCAGTACTTC. This sequence encodes CASSGSSQETQYF. The chain recombines TRBV2 with TRBJ2-5; no definite D call. This CDR3 has 13 amino acids. V lost 4 bases and J lost 1, with 7 bases in between. From germline, CDR1 is SNHLY and CDR2 FYNNEI.

The chain couples TRBV11-3 to TRBJ2-2; 13 bases agree with TRBD2. The CDR3 loop spans 16 amino acids. V shed 1 base and J 7 bases; nucleotides not matched to a gene: 3. In germline, CDR1 is SGHNT, CDR2 YENEEA. DNA for the CDR3: TGTGCCAGCAGCTTAGGACTAGCGGGAGGAAACGGGGAGCTGTTTTTT. Translation: CASSLGLAGGNGELFF. The full variable domain, completed using reference TRBV11-3 and TRBJ2-2, is EAGVVQSPRYKIIEKKQPVAFWCNPISGHNTLYWYLQNLGQGPELLIRYENEEAVDDSQLPKDRFSAERLKGVDSTLKIQPAELGDSAVYLCASSLGLAGGNGELFFGEGSRLTVL.

This clone was counted once. This chain connects TRBV6-5 to TRBJ2-7, with D possibly matching TRBD1 (6 bases). V was pared by 7 bases and J by 4 bases, with 20 bases between. In germline, CDR1 is MNHEY, CDR2 SVGAGI. The CDR3 sequence is 15 residues long. DNA for the CDR3: TGTGCCAGCACCCCCTTCGGGACACCTCCGTACGAGCAGTACTTC. It encodes CASTPFGTPPYEQYF.

The rearrangement joins TRBV27 to TRBJ1-4; a weak D match, TRBD1 (5 bases). The CDR3 is made up of 13 amino acids. V lost 6 bases to trimming and J lost 8 bases, with 13 bases between them. Germline CDR1 is MNHEY and CDR2 is SMNVEV (reference sequence). The CDR3 DNA is TGTGCCAGCAGCGGACAAGGGGCCGAAAAACTGTTTTTT. It translates to CASSGQGAEKLFF.

The rearrangement uses TRBV5-1 and TRBJ2-2; 7 bases are a match to TRBD1. The CDR3 totals 16 residues. In germline, CDR1 is SGHRS, CDR2 YFSETQ. V trimming: 4 bases; J trimming: 3 bases; junction bases outside the gene matches: 9. Here the CDR3 DNA reads TGCGCCAGCAGCCCCGGGACAGCGACTCACACCGGGGAGCTGTTTTTT. It yields the protein CASSPGTATHTGELFF. The variable domain in full, with the rest retrieved from reference TRBV5-1 and TRBJ2-2, is KAGVTQTPRYLIKTRGQQVTLSCSPISGHRSVSWYQQTPGQGLQFLFEYFSETQRNKGNFPGRFSGRQFSNSRSEMNVSTLELGDSALYLCASSPGTATHTGELFFGEGSRLTVL.

V usage is TRBV24-1 and J usage is TRBJ2-3; TRBD1 is a possible D gene (5 bases). CDR3 length: 15 amino acids. Germline V gene lookup returns CDR1 KGHDR and CDR2 SFDVKD. V lost 9 bases to trimming and J lost 1 base, with 16 bases between them. The DNA of the CDR3 is TGTGCCACCTCTCCGGGCCAGGGCCGCACAGATACGCAGTATTTT. Encoded protein: CATSPGQGRTDTQYF.

The chain joins TRBV10-2 to TRBJ2-7, with 7 nucleotides matching TRBD2. V was clipped by 6 bases and J by 7 bases; unmatched bases: 18. This CDR3 has 16 residues. Germline V lookup: CDR1 WSHSY, CDR2 SAAADI. The CDR3 region is CASSSTPTSWYEEQYF. CDR3 bases: TGCGCCAGCAGCTCCACCCCGACTAGCTGGTACGAGGAGCAGTACTTC.

V and J are TRBV28 and TRBJ2-7; tentative D call: TRBD1 (6 bases). This CDR3 is built from 14 residues. V lost 2 bases and J 2 bases, leaving 10 bases between the germline ends. Germline V gene data show CDR1 as MDHEN and CDR2 as SYDVKM. The CDR3 DNA sequence: TGTGCCAGCAGTTTAAACCAGGGGCCCTACGAGCAGTACTTC. Residues: CASSLNQGPYEQYF. Full variable domain (outside the CDR3, taken from reference TRBV28 and TRBJ2-7): DVKVTQSSRYLVKRTGEKVFLECVQDMDHENMFWYRQDPGLGLRLIYFSYDVKMKEKGDIPEGYSVSREKKERFSLILESASTNQTSMYLCASSLNQGPYEQYFGPGTRLTVT.

The rearrangement uses TRBV19 and TRBJ1-2; D perhaps matches TRBD1 (6 bases). CDR1 and CDR2 from the germline V gene are LNHDA and SQIVND (reference sequence). The CDR3 is 15 residues long. V dropped 7 bases and J dropped 8 bases, with 23 bases sitting between them. CDR3 bases: TGTGCCAGTACCGCCTCGCACGGGGGGCTTCAGGGCTACACCTTC. Its protein product is CASTASHGGLQGYTF.

V usage is TRBV10-3 and J usage is TRBJ2-3; D is possibly TRBD2 (6 bases). V was pared by 0 bases and J by 3 bases, with 16 bases between. CDR3 size: 17 residues. From germline, CDR1 is ENHRY and CDR2 SYGVKD. This CDR3 is CAISESASGRGTDTQYF. The CDR3, as DNA: TGTGCCATCAGTGAGTCGGCGAGCGGGCGAGGGACAGATACGCAGTATTTT.

The chain has TRBV10-3 and TRBJ2-7; tentative D call: TRBD1 (6 bases). V was cut by 10 bases and J by 5 bases, with 18 bases left in between. This CDR3 has 13 amino acids. From germline, CDR1 is ENHRY and CDR2 SYGVKD. Here the CDR3 DNA reads TGTGCCAGCCGATCAGGACAGCGCGACGAGCAGTACTTC. Translation gives CASRSGQRDEQYF.

V gene TRBV7-9 combines with J gene TRBJ1-1; no firm D call. Germline V gene sequence: CDR1 SEHNR, CDR2 FQNEAQ (reference sequence). The V gene lost 2 bases and the J gene lost 1 base, with 11 bases spanning the gap. The CDR3 length is 15 residues. In DNA form, the CDR3 reads TGTGCCAGCAGCTTAATTATTGCAGGGAACACTGAAGCTTTCTTT. Protein: CASSLIIAGNTEAFF.